Each of the 26 T cell receptor beta chains below was sequenced from the same sample in a study of CD8 T cells in Susac syndrome. The authors reverse transcribed roughly 0.5 to 1 ug RNA with random hexamers. One entry per CDR3 protein, called by TCRdb with MiXCR from the immunoSEQ multiplex PCR reads. The table has over 140,000 distinct CDR3 sequences, just under 95% seen once. Source material: CD4+ T cells from PBMCs. The source of these receptors is a human donor with Susac syndrome.

The J gene is TRBJ2-1, the V gene TRBV30; 9 bases map to TRBD2. CDR1 GTSNPN and CDR2 SVGIG come from the germline V gene (reference sequence). The CDR3 runs 14 residues. V gave up 2 bases and J gave up 4 bases; unmatched junction bases: 3. The CDR3 DNA sequence: TGTGCCTGGAGTAGCGGGGGGCATTACAATGAGCAGTTCTTC. Residues: CAWSSGGHYNEQFF.

V gene TRBV15 combines with J gene TRBJ1-1; D ambiguous. This CDR3 has 11 residues. The V gene lost 8 bases and the J gene lost 10 bases, with 14 bases spanning the gap. CDR1 is LNHNV, CDR2 YYDKDF, per germline (reference sequence). CDR3 DNA: TGTGCCACCGATGCTGGGGTAGGAGCTTTCTTT. Its protein is CATDAGVGAFF.

This chain links TRBV12-3 or TRBV12-4 with TRBJ1-1; 8 bases map to TRBD1. The CDR3 is 14 residues long. J was trimmed by 4 bases and V by 6 bases; bases with no gene match: 7. In nucleotides, the CDR3 is TGTGCCAGCAGCCCGACAGGGGAGGTCACTGAAGCTTTCTTT. Translation gives CASSPTGEVTEAFF.

J is TRBJ2-5 and V is TRBV20-1, with 9 bases that match TRBD2. There are 14 residues in the CDR3. CDR1 and CDR2 (germline): DFQATT, SNEGSKA (reference sequence). V gave up 3 bases and J gave up 5 bases; unmatched junction bases: 7. CDR3 in DNA: TGCAGTGCTAGTGACGCGGGAGGGATGGAGACCCAGTACTTC. This codes for CSASDAGGMETQYF.

The chain couples TRBV5-4 to TRBJ1-2; D is undetermined. CDR1 is SGHNT, CDR2 YYREEE, per germline (reference sequence). Trimming took off 0 bases at V and 9 bases at J, with 9 bases between the two ends. The CDR3 runs 12 residues. The DNA for the CDR3 is TGTGCCAGCAGCTTGGAGGCCCGGAGCTACACCTTC. It codes for CASSLEARSYTF.

The chain couples TRBV15 to TRBJ2-5; unclear D gene. The CDR3 extends over 12 amino acids. CDR1 is LNHNV, CDR2 YYDKDF, per germline (reference sequence). V lost 1 base to trimming and J lost 5 bases, with 5 bases between them. CDR3 sequence: CATSRAHETQYF. CDR3 nucleotide sequence: TGTGCCACCAGCAGAGCCCACGAGACCCAGTACTTC.

This rearrangement joins TRBV7-6 to TRBJ2-5; D perhaps matches TRBD2 (6 bases). This CDR3 comprises 15 residues. The V and J ends lost 0 bases and 5 bases respectively, with 13 bases between them. In germline, CDR1 is SGHVS, CDR2 FNYEAQ. CDR3 bases: TGTGCCAGCAGCTTAGCGTCGCGGGATGGGGAGACCCAGTACTTC. Amino acids: CASSLASRDGETQYF.

The rearrangement links TRBV7-6 to TRBJ1-1; no clear D gene. The CDR3 loop spans 13 amino acids. Trimming took 2 bases from V and 4 from J, leaving 8 bases between them. Germline V CDR1 and CDR2: SGHVS, FNYEAQ. The CDR3 reads CASSLRVGTEAFF. CDR3 DNA sequence: TGTGCCAGCAGCTTACGTGTGGGCACTGAAGCTTTCTTT.

The gene calls are TRBV7-2 and TRBJ1-6; D unclear. This CDR3 has 13 amino acids. With 5 bases removed from V and 13 bases from J, the gap between germline ends came to 15 bases. The germline CDR1 and CDR2 sequences are SGHTA and FQGNSA. The DNA of the CDR3 is TGTGCCAGCAGCCGGACCGCGGACTCCCCCCTCCACTTT. It codes for CASSRTADSPLHF.

The V call is TRBV20-1, the J call TRBJ2-3; 10 nucleotides agree with TRBD2. The CDR3 consists of 15 residues. V shed 1 base, J shed 5 bases, and the junction held 6 bases outside the gene matches. Germline V gene data show CDR1 as DFQATT and CDR2 as SNEGSKA (reference sequence). The CDR3 loop is CSARVSGGAKDTQYF. CDR3 bases: TGCAGTGCTAGAGTCAGCGGGGGGGCGAAAGATACGCAGTATTTT.

This chain uses TRBV30 with TRBJ1-1; TRBD1 aligns across 7 bases. With 7 bases clipped from V and 1 base from J, the junction kept 6 bases outside the gene matches. Germline CDR1 reads GTSNPN; CDR2 reads SVGIG (reference sequence). The CDR3 loop spans 13 amino acids. The CDR3 is CASSGQTNTEAFF. The CDR3 region has the DNA TGTGCCTCCTCGGGACAGACGAACACTGAAGCTTTCTTT.

This chain connects TRBV9 to TRBJ2-1; TRBD2 might be the D (6 bases). V was shortened by 0 bases and J by 2 bases, with 9 bases between the two germline ends. Germline assignment: CDR1 SGDLS and CDR2 YYNGEE. The CDR3 contains 15 residues. The CDR3 here is CASSVGASAYNEQFF. CDR3 coding DNA: TGTGCCAGCAGCGTAGGGGCTAGCGCCTACAATGAGCAGTTCTTC. The complete variable domain, with remaining parts taken from reference TRBV9 and TRBJ2-1, reads DSGVTQTPKHLITATGQRVTLRCSPRSGDLSVYWYQQSLDQGLQFLIQYYNGEERAKGNILERFSAQQFPDLHSELNLSSLELGDSALYFCASSVGASAYNEQFFGPGTRLTVL.

V is TRBV30 and J is TRBJ1-1, with a weak D call TRBD1 (5 bases). Germline loops: CDR1 GTSNPN, CDR2 SVGIG (reference sequence). The CDR3 runs to 12 residues. The V end was cut by 4 bases, the J end by 3 bases, with 9 bases between. The CDR3 sequence: CAWIGGYTEAFF. In DNA form, the CDR3 reads TGTGCCTGGATTGGGGGATACACTGAAGCTTTCTTT.

This clonotype appeared a few times. The chain employs TRBV12-3 or TRBV12-4 and TRBJ2-6; 8 nucleotides agree with TRBD1. CDR3 length equals 15 residues. Trimming cost V 7 bases and J 2 bases; bases outside gene matches: 4. CDR3 protein: CASTSTGAGANVLTF. CDR3 nucleotides: TGTGCCAGCACCTCGACAGGGGCTGGGGCCAACGTCCTGACTTTC.

The CDR3 reads CASSAIRGVGPLHF. The DNA of the CDR3 is TGTGCCAGCAGCGCAATCAGGGGAGTAGGACCCCTCCACTTT. This rearrangement joins TRBV28 to TRBJ1-6, with a possible D match to TRBD1 (6 bases). Germline V gene data show CDR1 as MDHEN and CDR2 as SYDVKM. The CDR3 runs to 14 residues. The germline V and J ends were trimmed by 6 bases and 12 bases, with 18 bases remaining between them.

The chain couples TRBV20-1 to TRBJ2-3, with D maybe TRBD1 (6 bases). V shed 6 bases and J shed 2 bases, with 18 bases lying between them. The CDR3 covers 15 residues. CDR1 and CDR2 (germline): DFQATT, SNEGSKA (reference sequence). The CDR3 region is CSAQRVDRFTDTQYF. Written as DNA, the CDR3 is TGCAGTGCGCAGAGGGTAGACAGGTTCACAGATACGCAGTATTTT.

The V gene is TRBV20-1, the J gene TRBJ2-3; weak D call: TRBD2 (5 bases). Germline V CDR1 and CDR2: DFQATT, SNEGSKA (reference sequence). The CDR3 extends over 16 amino acids. The germline V and J ends were trimmed by 5 bases and 1 base, with 19 bases remaining between them. CDR3: CSAPNPALSGTDTQYF. For the CDR3, the DNA is TGCAGTGCTCCTAACCCGGCCCTTAGCGGCACAGATACGCAGTATTTT.

The V gene is TRBV2, the J gene TRBJ2-5; D might be TRBD2 (6 bases). This CDR3 region has 13 residues. Per germline, CDR1 SNHLY and CDR2 FYNNEI. Between the trimmed V and J ends, which lost 3 bases and 5 bases, there was a span of 10 bases. In DNA form, the CDR3 reads TGTGCCAGCAGTGACAGGGAGGACGAGACCCAGTACTTC. This sequence encodes CASSDREDETQYF.

This chain joins TRBV10-3 and TRBJ1-1, with 7 bases aligning to TRBD1. The CDR3 is made up of 12 amino acids. Unmatched junction bases numbered 10, after V lost 10 bases and J lost 8 bases. The germline CDR1 and CDR2 sequences are ENHRY and SYGVKD. CDR3 amino acids: CATSDRVWEAFF. In DNA form, the CDR3 reads TGTGCCACTAGCGACAGGGTGTGGGAAGCTTTCTTT.

Here the CDR3 reads CAISDSGRTNTGELFF. The CDR3, as DNA: TGTGCCATCAGCGATAGCGGGAGAACGAACACCGGGGAGCTGTTTTTT. V usage is TRBV10-3 and J usage is TRBJ2-2; TRBD2 matches 9 bases. This CDR3 has 16 amino acids. V trimming: 6 bases; J trimming: 0 bases; junction bases outside the gene matches: 5. Germline values: CDR1 ENHRY, CDR2 SYGVKD.

V is TRBV5-4 and J is TRBJ2-1; 9 bases align to TRBD1. Germline CDR1 and CDR2: SGHNT and YYREEE (reference sequence). The CDR3 loop spans 16 amino acids. V gave up 4 bases and J gave up 1 base; unmatched junction bases: 6. CDR3 DNA sequence: TGTGCCAGCAGCGAGGGACAGGGTCGGTCCTACAATGAGCAGTTCTTC. Translating gives CASSEGQGRSYNEQFF.

The chain links TRBV19 to TRBJ1-5, with 8 nucleotides matching TRBD1. Germline V lookup: CDR1 LNHDA, CDR2 SQIVND (reference sequence). V dropped 3 bases and J dropped 1; count of bases not matched to a gene: 8. The CDR3 loop spans 17 amino acids. This CDR3 is CASSIPAGQVSNQPQHF. The CDR3 DNA reads as TGTGCCAGTAGTATTCCGGCGGGACAGGTGAGCAATCAGCCCCAGCATTTT.

The chain has TRBV30 and TRBJ2-7; 9 positions agree with TRBD1. The CDR3 sequence is 17 residues long. The junction had 15 bases not matched to a gene; V was cut back by 3 bases and J by 3 bases. Looked up from germline, CDR1 is GTSNPN and CDR2 is SVGIG (reference sequence). The CDR3 protein is CAWSTPGQGHLGYEQYF. In DNA, the CDR3 is TGTGCCTGGAGCACCCCGGGACAGGGCCATTTAGGCTACGAGCAGTACTTC.

The chain carries TRBV3-1 and TRBJ2-5; D is perhaps TRBD1 (5 bases). Germline V gene data show CDR1 as LGHDT and CDR2 as YNNKEL (reference sequence). The CDR3 has 13 residues. With 0 bases removed from V and 7 bases from J, the gap between germline ends came to 9 bases. As DNA, the CDR3 is TGTGCCAGCAGCCAAGACAGGGTAGCGACCCAGTACTTC. It yields the protein CASSQDRVATQYF.

This clonotype was seen only once. The chain recombines TRBV30 with TRBJ1-2, with D unclear. Trimming cost V 4 bases and J 4 bases, with 10 bases left between them. In germline, CDR1 is GTSNPN, CDR2 SVGIG (reference sequence). This CDR3 spans 12 amino acids. CDR3 in DNA: TGTGCCTGGATGCGAGTAGCCTATGGCTACACCTTC. Translated, it gives CAWMRVAYGYTF.

DNA of the CDR3: TGTGCCAGCAGCTCTCGGACTAGCGGGGGGGTTTCGACCCAGTACTTC. Translating gives CASSSRTSGGVSTQYF. The gene calls are TRBV9 and TRBJ2-5; 15 positions agree with TRBD2. There are 16 residues in the CDR3. J lost 7 bases, V lost 4 bases, and 8 bases had no gene match. Germline assignment: CDR1 SGDLS and CDR2 YYNGEE.